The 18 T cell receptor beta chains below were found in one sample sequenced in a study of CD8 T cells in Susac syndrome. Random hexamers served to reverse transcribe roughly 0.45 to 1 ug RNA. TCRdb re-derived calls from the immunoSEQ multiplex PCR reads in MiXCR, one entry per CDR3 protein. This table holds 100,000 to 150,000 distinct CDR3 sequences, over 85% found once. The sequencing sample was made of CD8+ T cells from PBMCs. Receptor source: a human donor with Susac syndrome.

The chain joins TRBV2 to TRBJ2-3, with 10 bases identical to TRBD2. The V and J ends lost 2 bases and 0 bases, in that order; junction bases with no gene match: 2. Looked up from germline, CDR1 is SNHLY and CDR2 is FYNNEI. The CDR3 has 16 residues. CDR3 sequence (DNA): TGTGCCAGCAGTGAACCTAGCGGGGGTAGCACAGATACGCAGTATTTT. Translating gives CASSEPSGGSTDTQYF.

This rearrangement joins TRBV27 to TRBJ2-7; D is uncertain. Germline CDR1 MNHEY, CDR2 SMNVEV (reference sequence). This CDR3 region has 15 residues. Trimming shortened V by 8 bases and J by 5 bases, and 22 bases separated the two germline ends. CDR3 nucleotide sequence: TGTGCCAGCGGGTGGAGCTTTATCGGGTTAGACGAGCAGTACTTC. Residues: CASGWSFIGLDEQYF.

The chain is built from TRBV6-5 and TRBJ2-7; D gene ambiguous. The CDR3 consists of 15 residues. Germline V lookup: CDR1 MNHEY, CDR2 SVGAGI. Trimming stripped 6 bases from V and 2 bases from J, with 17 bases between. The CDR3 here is CASSPSGFDPYEQYF. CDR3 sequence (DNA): TGTGCCAGCAGCCCAAGTGGATTCGACCCCTACGAGCAGTACTTC.

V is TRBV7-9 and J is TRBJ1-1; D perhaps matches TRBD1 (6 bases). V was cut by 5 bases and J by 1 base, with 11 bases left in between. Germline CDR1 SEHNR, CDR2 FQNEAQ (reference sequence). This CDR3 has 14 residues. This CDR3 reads CASSPGQRNTEAFF. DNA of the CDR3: TGTGCCAGCAGCCCCGGACAGAGGAACACTGAAGCTTTCTTT.

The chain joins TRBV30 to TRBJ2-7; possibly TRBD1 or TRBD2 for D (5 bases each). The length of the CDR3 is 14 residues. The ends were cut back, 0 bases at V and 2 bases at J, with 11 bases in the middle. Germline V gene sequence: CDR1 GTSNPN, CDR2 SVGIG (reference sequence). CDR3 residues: CAWSVVRGPYEQYF. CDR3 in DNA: TGTGCCTGGAGTGTAGTCCGGGGACCCTACGAGCAGTACTTC. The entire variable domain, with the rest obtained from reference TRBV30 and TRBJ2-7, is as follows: SQTIHQWPATLVQPVGSPLSLECTVEGTSNPNLYWYRQAAGRGLQLLFYSVGIGQISSEVPQNLSASRPQDRQFILSSKKLLLSDSGFYLCAWSVVRGPYEQYFGPGTRLTVT.

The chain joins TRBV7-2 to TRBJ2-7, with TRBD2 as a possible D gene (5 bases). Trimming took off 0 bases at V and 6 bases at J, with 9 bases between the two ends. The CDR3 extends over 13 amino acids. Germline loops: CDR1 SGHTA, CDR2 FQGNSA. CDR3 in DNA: TGTGCCAGCAGCTTAGCGCTAGCTGGCGAGCAGTACTTC. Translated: CASSLALAGEQYF.

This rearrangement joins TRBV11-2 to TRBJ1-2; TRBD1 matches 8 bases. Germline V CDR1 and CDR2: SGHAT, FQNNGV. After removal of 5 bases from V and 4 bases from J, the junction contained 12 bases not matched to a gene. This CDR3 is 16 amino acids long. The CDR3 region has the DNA TGTGCCAGCAGCCACCCAGGGGGCAGAGGTATCTATGGCTACACCTTC. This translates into CASSHPGGRGIYGYTF.

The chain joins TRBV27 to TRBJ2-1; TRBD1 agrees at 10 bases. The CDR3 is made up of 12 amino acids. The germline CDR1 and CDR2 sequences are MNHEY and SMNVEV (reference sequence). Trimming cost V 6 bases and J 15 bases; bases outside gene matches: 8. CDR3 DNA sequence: TGTGCCAGCAGCACCGGGACAGGGGTTCCGTTCTTC. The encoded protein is CASSTGTGVPFF.

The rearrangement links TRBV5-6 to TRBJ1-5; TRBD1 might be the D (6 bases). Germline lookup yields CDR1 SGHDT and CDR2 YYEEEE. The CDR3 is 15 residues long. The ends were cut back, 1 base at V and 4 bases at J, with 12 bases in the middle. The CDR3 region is CASSLQRGGNQPQHF. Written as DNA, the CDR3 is TGTGCCAGCAGCTTGCAACGAGGGGGGAATCAGCCCCAGCATTTT.

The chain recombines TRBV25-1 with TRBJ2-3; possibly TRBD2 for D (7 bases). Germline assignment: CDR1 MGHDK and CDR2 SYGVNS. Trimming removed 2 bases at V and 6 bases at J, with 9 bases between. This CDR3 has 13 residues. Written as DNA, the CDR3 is TGTGCCAGCAGTGAAGGCGGGGGCGATACGCAGTATTTT. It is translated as CASSEGGGDTQYF.

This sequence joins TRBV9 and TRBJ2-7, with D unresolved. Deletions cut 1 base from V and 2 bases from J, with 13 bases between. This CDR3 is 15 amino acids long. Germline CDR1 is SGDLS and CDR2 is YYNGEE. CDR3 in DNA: TGTGCCAGCAGCGTATCTGCAGGATCCCCCTACGAGCAGTACTTC. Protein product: CASSVSAGSPYEQYF.

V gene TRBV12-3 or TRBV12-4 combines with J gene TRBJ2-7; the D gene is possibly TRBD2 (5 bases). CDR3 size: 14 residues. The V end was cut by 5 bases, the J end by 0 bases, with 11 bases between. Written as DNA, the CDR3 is TGTGCCAGCAGTCCCGAGGGTTACTCCTACGAGCAGTACTTC. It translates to CASSPEGYSYEQYF.

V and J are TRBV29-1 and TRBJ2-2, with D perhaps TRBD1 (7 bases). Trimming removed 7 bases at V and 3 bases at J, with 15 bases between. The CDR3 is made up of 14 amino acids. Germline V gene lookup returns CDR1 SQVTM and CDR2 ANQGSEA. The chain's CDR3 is CSGRQGGDTGELFF. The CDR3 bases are TGCAGCGGCCGACAGGGAGGTGACACCGGGGAGCTGTTTTTT.

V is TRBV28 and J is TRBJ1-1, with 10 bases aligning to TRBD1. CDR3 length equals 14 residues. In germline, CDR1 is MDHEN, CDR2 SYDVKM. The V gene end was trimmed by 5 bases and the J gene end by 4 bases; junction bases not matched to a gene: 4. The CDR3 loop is CASSPGQGGTEAFF. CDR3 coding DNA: TGTGCCAGCAGTCCCGGACAGGGGGGCACTGAAGCTTTCTTT.

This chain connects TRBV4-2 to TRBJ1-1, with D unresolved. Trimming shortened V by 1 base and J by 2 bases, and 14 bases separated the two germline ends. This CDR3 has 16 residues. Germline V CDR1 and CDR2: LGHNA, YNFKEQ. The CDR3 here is CASSQVWRVRNTEAFF. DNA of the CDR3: TGTGCCAGCAGCCAAGTATGGAGGGTGCGAAACACTGAAGCTTTCTTT.

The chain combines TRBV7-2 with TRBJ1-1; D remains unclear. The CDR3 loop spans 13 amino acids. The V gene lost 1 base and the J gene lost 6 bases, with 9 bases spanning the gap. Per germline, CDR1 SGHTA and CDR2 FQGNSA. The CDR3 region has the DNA TGTGCCAGCAGCTTAGACCCAGGAGCTGAAGCTTTCTTT. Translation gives CASSLDPGAEAFF.

DNA for the CDR3: TGTGCCAGCAGCCCCGGGACAGGGCAAATAGGTGGCTACACCTTC. Its translation: CASSPGTGQIGGYTF. This rearrangement joins TRBV7-9 to TRBJ1-2; the match to TRBD1 covers 9 bases. The germline gives CDR1 SEHNR, CDR2 FQNEAQ (reference sequence). The CDR3 spans 15 residues. The ends lost 5 bases at V and 7 bases at J; junction bases unmatched: 11.

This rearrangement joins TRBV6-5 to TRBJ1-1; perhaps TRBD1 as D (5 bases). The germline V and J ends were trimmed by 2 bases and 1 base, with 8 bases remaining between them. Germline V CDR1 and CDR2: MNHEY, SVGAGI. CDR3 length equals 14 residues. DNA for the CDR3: TGTGCCAGCAGTTACCGAGGGGAGAACACTGAAGCTTTCTTT. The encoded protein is CASSYRGENTEAFF.